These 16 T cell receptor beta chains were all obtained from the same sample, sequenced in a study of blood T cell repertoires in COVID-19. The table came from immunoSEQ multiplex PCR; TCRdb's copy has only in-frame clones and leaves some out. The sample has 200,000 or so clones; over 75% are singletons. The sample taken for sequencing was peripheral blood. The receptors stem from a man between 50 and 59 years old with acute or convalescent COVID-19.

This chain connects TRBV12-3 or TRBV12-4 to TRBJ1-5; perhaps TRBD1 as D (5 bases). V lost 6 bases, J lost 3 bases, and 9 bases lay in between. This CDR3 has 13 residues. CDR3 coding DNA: TGTGCCAGCAGCGGACAAGTCAATCAGCCCCAGCATTTT. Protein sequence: CASSGQVNQPQHF.

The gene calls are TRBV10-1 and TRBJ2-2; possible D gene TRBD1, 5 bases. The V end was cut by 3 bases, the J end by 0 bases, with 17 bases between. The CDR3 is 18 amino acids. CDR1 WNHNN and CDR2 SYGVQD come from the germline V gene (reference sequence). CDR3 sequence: CASSDWQGATANTGELFF. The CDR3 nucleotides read TGCGCCAGCAGTGATTGGCAGGGCGCCACTGCGAACACCGGGGAGCTGTTTTTT.

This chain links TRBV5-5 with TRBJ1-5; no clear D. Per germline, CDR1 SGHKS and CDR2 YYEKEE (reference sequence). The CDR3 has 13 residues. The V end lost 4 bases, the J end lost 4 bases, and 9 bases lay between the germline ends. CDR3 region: CASSSQDNQPQHF. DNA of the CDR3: TGTGCCAGCAGCAGCCAGGATAATCAGCCCCAGCATTTT.

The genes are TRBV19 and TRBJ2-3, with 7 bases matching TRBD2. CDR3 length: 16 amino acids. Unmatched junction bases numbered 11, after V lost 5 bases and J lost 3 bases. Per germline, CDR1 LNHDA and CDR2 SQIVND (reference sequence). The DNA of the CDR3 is TGTGCCAGTAGTCCCTCCGGGGGGTTTCGTACAGATACGCAGTATTTT. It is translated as CASSPSGGFRTDTQYF.

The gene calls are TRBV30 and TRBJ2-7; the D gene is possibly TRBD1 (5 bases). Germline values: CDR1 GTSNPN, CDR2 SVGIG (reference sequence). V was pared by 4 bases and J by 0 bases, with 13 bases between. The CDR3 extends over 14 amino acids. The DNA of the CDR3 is TGTGCCTGGACCTCAGACAGCTACTCCTACGAGCAGTACTTC. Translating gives CAWTSDSYSYEQYF.

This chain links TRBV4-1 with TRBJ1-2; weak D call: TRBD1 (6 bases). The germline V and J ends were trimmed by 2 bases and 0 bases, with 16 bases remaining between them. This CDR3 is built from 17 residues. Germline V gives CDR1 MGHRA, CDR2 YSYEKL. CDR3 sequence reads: CASSQQPTGISNYGYTF. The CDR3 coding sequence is TGCGCCAGCAGCCAACAACCTACAGGGATATCTAACTATGGCTACACCTTC.

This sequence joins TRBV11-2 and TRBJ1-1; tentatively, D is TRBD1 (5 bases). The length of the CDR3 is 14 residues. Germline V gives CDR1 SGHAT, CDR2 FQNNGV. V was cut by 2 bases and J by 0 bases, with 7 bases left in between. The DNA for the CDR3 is TGTGCCAGCAGCTTATCACAGGTGAACACTGAAGCTTTCTTT. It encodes CASSLSQVNTEAFF.

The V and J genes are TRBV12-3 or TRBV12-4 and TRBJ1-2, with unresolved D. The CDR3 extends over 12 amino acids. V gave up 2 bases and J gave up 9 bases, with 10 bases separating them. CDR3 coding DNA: TGTGCCAGCAGTTTAAAACACCAGAGCTACACCTTC. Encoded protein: CASSLKHQSYTF.

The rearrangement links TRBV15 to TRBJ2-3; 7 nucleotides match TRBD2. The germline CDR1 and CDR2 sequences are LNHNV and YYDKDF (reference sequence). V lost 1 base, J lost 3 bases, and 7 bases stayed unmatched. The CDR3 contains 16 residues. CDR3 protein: CATSRGEGQGTDTQYF. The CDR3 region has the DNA TGTGCCACCAGCAGAGGGGAGGGGCAGGGAACAGATACGCAGTATTTT.

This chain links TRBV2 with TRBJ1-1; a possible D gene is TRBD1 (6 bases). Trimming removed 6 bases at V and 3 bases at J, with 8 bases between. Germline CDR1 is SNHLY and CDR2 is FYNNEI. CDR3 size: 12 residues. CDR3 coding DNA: TGTGCCAGCAGGGACAGCTACACTGAAGCTTTCTTT. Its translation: CASRDSYTEAFF.

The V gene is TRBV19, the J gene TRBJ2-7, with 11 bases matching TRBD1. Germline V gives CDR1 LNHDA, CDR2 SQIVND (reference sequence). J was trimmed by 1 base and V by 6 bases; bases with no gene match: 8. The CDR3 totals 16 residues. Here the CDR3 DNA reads TGTGCCAGTAGCCCTATCGGACAGGGGGCATCCTACGAGCAGTACTTC. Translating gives CASSPIGQGASYEQYF.

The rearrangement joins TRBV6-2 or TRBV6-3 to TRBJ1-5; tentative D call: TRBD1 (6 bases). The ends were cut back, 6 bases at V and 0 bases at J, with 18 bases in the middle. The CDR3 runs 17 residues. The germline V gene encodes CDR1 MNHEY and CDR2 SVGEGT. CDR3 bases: TGTGCCAGCAGCTCAACAGGGTTCCGCGATAGCAATCAGCCCCAGCATTTT. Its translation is CASSSTGFRDSNQPQHF.

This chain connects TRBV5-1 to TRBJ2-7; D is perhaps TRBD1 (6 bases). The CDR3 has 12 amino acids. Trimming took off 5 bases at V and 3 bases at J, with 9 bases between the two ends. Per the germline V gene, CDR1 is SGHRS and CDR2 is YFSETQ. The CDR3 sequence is CASRDSFYEQYF. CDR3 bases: TGCGCCAGCAGGGACAGCTTCTACGAGCAGTACTTC.

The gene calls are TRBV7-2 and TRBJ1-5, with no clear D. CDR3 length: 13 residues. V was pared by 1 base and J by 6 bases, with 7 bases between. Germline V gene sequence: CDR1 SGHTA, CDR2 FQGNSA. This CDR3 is CASSLDRVQPQHF. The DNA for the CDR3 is TGTGCCAGCAGCTTAGATCGTGTTCAGCCCCAGCATTTT.

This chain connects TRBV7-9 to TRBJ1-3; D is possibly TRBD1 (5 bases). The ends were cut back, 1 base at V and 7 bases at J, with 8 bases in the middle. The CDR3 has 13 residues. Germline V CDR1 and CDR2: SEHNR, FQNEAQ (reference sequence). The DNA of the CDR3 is TGTGCCAGCAGCTTAGAACAGGAGAACACCATATATTTT. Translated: CASSLEQENTIYF.

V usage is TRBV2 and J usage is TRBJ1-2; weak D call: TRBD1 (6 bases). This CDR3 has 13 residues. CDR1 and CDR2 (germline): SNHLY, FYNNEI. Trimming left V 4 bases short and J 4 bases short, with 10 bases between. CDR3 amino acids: CASSVQGIYGYTF. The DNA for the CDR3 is TGTGCCAGCAGTGTACAGGGTATCTATGGCTACACCTTC.